This is a list of T cell receptor beta chains from one sample in a study of Ad26.COV2.S vaccination and SARS-CoV-2 variants. Measured with immunoSEQ multiplex PCR; TCRdb has only the in-frame clones, and not every one. The sample holds approximately 350,000 clones, roughly 84% seen once. The source was peripheral blood, collected in a trial of Ad26.COV2.S vaccine versus placebo. These receptors were taken from a person between 18 and 65 years old who received the Ad26.COV2.S COVID-19 vaccine or a placebo. Each CDR3 is given with its conserved first and last residue. D genes are given only for firm matches. The size of a clone is reported for some rows only, either as once, few or many, or as a class for expanded clones.

NA	TRBD2	TRBV30	13	TRBJ2-7	TGTGCCTGGACCACGGGGGGCTCCTACGAGCAGTACTTC	CAWTTGGSYEQYF
NA	NA	TRBV9	15	TRBJ2-6	TGTGCCAGCAGCGTAATGGGGACTGGGGCCAACGTCCTGACTTTC	CASSVMGTGANVLTF
NA	NA	TRBV29-1	15	TRBJ2-1	TGCAGCGTAGGGAGGGGTAGGACAGGGAGAAATGAGCAGTTCTTC	CSVGRGRTGRNEQFF
NA	TRBD2	TRBV10-3	16	TRBJ2-1	TGTGCCATCAGCAACCCGATTCTAGCGGGGGATAATGAGCAGTTCTTC	CAISNPILAGDNEQFF
NA	NA	TRBV20-1	10	TRBJ2-3	TGCAGCAGCGGGCTGGATACGCAGTATTTT	CSSGLDTQYF
NA	NA	TRBV13	15	TRBJ2-7	TGTGCCAGCAGCCCCTTGGGCAGGGAGACCTACGAGCAGTACTTC	CASSPLGRETYEQYF
NA	NA	TRBV21-1	17	TRBJ1-4	TGTGCCAGCAGCAAGCGCCCACACAGCGCAACTAATGAAAAACTGTTTTTT	CASSKRPHSATNEKLFF
few	NA	TRBV11-2	17	TRBJ1-1	TGTGCCAGCAGGATGGGATTTACGGTTGGCCTTAACACTGAAGCTTTCTTT	CASRMGFTVGLNTEAFF
NA	NA	TRBV6-1	15	TRBJ1-5	TGTGCCAGCAGTGAGACCCTACAGGGAAGGCAGCCCCAGCATTTT	CASSETLQGRQPQHF
NA	NA	TRBV11-3	15	TRBJ2-3	TGTGCCAGCAGCTTAGTGGGGGGGCGCACAGATACGCAGTATTTT	CASSLVGGRTDTQYF
NA	NA	TRBV18	13	TRBJ1-2	TGTGCCAGCTCACCACAAACGGACTATGGCTACACCTTC	CASSPQTDYGYTF
few	TRBD1	TRBV14	15	TRBJ1-1	TGTGCCAGCAGCCGAACTACAGGGGGAAGTACTGAAGCTTTCTTT	CASSRTTGGSTEAFF
NA	NA	TRBV3-1/TRBV3-2	17	TRBJ1-6	TGTGCCAGCAGCCCAACGGACTCCCTCGTTGGCAATTCACCCCTCCACTTT	CASSPTDSLVGNSPLHF
NA	NA	TRBV27	15	TRBJ2-1	TGTGCCAGCAGTACCGGGACAACCCTGTACAATGAGCAGTTCTTC	CASSTGTTLYNEQFF
NA	NA	TRBV29-1	15	TRBJ2-2	TGCAGCGTTGAACGACTGGGTCGGTACACCGGGGAGCTGTTTTTT	CSVERLGRYTGELFF
NA	NA	TRBV4-3	18	TRBJ1-3	TGCGCCAGCAGCCTCTACCTGCTACAGGGAGAGGCTGGAAACACCATATATTTT	CASSLYLLQGEAGNTIYF
NA	TRBD1	TRBV28	13	TRBJ2-3	TGTGCCAGCTGGACAGGGTTCACAGATACGCAGTATTTT	CASWTGFTDTQYF
NA	NA	TRBV6-5	12	TRBJ1-1	TGTGCCAGCAGTCAAAGTGGCACTGAAGCTTTCTTT	CASSQSGTEAFF
NA	NA	TRBV4-3	15	TRBJ1-1	TGCGCCAGCAGCCTCCATACGATTCAGAGGGCTGAAGCTTTCTTT	CASSLHTIQRAEAFF
once	NA	TRBV10-3	15	TRBJ2-5	TGTGCCATCAGTTCCCGACCGATAAACCAAGAGACCCAGTACTTC	CAISSRPINQETQYF
NA	NA	TRBV29-1	13	TRBJ1-2	TGCAGCGCTCGGACCGGGGATAACTATGGCTACACCTTC	CSARTGDNYGYTF
NA	NA	TRBV5-4	11	TRBJ2-1	TGTGCCAGCAGCTTTCTGGATGAGCAGTTCTTC	CASSFLDEQFF
NA	NA	TRBV3-1/TRBV3-2	18	TRBJ2-6	TGTGCCAGCAGCCAAGCGAGGTCAGCGATCTCTGGGGCCAACGTCCTGACTTTC	CASSQARSAISGANVLTF
NA	NA	TRBV6-6	16	TRBJ2-7	TGTGCCAGCAGCTCCCTCGACATCCAAGGACCCTACGAGCAGTACTTC	CASSSLDIQGPYEQYF
NA	NA	TRBV13	14	TRBJ2-2	TGTGCCAGCAGCTTAAGGGGGAACACCGGGGAGCTGTTTTTT	CASSLRGNTGELFF
NA	NA	TRBV3-1/TRBV3-2	15	TRBJ1-2	TGTGCCAGCACCCCAACCCCCCTTAGGGACTATGGCTACACCTTC	CASTPTPLRDYGYTF
few	NA	TRBV6-5	14	TRBJ1-6	TGTGCCAGCGTCAGGGGAGGAAATAATTCACCCCTCCACTTT	CASVRGGNNSPLHF
once	TRBD1	TRBV4-2	16	TRBJ1-1	TGTGCCAGCAGCCTAAAAGGGGGCGGCTTGAACACTGAAGCTTTCTTT	CASSLKGGGLNTEAFF
NA	NA	TRBV12-3/TRBV12-4	13	TRBJ1-5	TGTGCCAGCAGTACCGGACGCAATCAGCCCCAGCATTTT	CASSTGRNQPQHF
once	TRBD2	TRBV5-6	17	TRBJ2-1	TGTGCCAGCAGCGAGGGACTAGCGGGACCAAGCTACAATGAGCAGTTCTTC	CASSEGLAGPSYNEQFF
NA	NA	TRBV14	14	TRBJ2-7	TGTGCCAGCAGCCAATGGGGGGCGGGATACGAGCAGTACTTC	CASSQWGAGYEQYF
NA	NA	TRBV6-5	13	TRBJ2-7	TGTGCCAGCATCCCGACAGGTCGCTACGAGCAGTACTTC	CASIPTGRYEQYF
NA	NA	TRBV7-6	17	TRBJ1-3	TGTGCCAGCAGCTTAGTATCTGGGGTTAACTCTGGAAACACCATATATTTT	CASSLVSGVNSGNTIYF
NA	NA	TRBV6-6	16	TRBJ2-1	TGTGCCAGCCTCCCTAACGGCGGGGAGCCCTACAATGAGCAGTTCTTC	CASLPNGGEPYNEQFF
NA	TRBD1	TRBV11-3	15	TRBJ2-3	TGTGCCAGCAGCTTAGAGGGACAGGAGACAGATACGCAGTATTTT	CASSLEGQETDTQYF